The 14 T cell receptor beta chains given below trace back to one sample, sequenced in a study of blood T cells in healthy people across ages. Primed by a sample-barcoded 5' primer and a J-beta primer mix, a second PCR proceeded for about 6 to 12 cycles. A single record per CDR3 protein comes from TCRdb applying MiXCR to the 5' RACE reads. The profile shows about 1,800,000 distinct CDR3 sequences, roughly 28% of them singletons. Sequenced sample: blood. The receptors shown here come from a woman aged 25 to 45 in good health.

This clonotype was found a few times. This chain links TRBV7-2 with TRBJ2-5, with a possible D match to TRBD1 (6 bases). Germline V CDR1 and CDR2: SGHTA, FQGNSA. With 5 bases removed from V and 4 bases from J, the gap between germline ends came to 14 bases. There are 14 residues in the CDR3. CDR3: CASSPDRRRETQYF. The CDR3, as DNA: TGTGCCAGCAGCCCCGACAGGAGGAGAGAGACCCAGTACTTC.

There are many counts of this clonotype. J is TRBJ2-1 and V is TRBV12-3 or TRBV12-4; the match to TRBD2 covers 10 bases. V was clipped by 6 bases and J by 5 bases; unmatched bases: 10. The CDR3 covers 16 residues. The CDR3 sequence: CASRFSRTSGDNEQFF. CDR3 nucleotide sequence: TGTGCCAGCAGATTTAGTAGGACTAGCGGAGACAATGAGCAGTTCTTC.

This chain connects TRBV4-1 to TRBJ1-2, with D unresolved. The V end lost 3 bases, the J end lost 1 base, and 9 bases lay between the germline ends. This CDR3 spans 14 amino acids. CDR1 is MGHRA and CDR2 is YSYEKL in the germline V gene. The CDR3 DNA is TGCGCCAGCAGCCACAGGATACTTAACTATGGCTACACCTTC. As protein: CASSHRILNYGYTF.

This clonotype was found many times. The chain uses TRBV10-1 and TRBJ2-7; maybe TRBD2 (5 bases). Germline values: CDR1 WNHNN, CDR2 SYGVQD (reference sequence). V was shortened by 2 bases and J by 2 bases, with 7 bases between the two germline ends. This CDR3 is built from 13 residues. CDR3 loop: CASSEGSPYEQYF. In DNA, the CDR3 is TGCGCCAGCAGTGAGGGGAGCCCCTACGAGCAGTACTTC.

This clonotype occurred a few times. The V and J genes are TRBV20-1 and TRBJ2-3; 13 bases are shared with TRBD2. The CDR3 sequence is 16 residues long. V dropped 3 bases and J dropped 5; count of bases not matched to a gene: 8. In germline, CDR1 is DFQATT, CDR2 SNEGSKA (reference sequence). The CDR3 coding sequence is TGCAGTGCTAGCGGCACTAGCGGGAGGGCCATAGATACGCAGTATTTT. This translates into CSASGTSGRAIDTQYF.

CDR3 sequence: CASSSYSSGWGYTF. DNA for the CDR3: TGTGCCAGCAGCAGCTATTCTTCGGGGTGGGGCTACACCTTC. The rearrangement joins TRBV5-6 to TRBJ1-2; D gene ambiguous. Trimming cost V 4 bases and J 8 bases, with 18 bases left between them. The V gene's germline CDR1 is SGHDT and CDR2 YYEEEE. This CDR3 is 14 amino acids long. Full variable domain (remainder filled in from reference TRBV5-6 and TRBJ1-2): DAGVTQSPTHLIKTRGQQVTLRCSPKSGHDTVSWYQQALGQGPQFIFQYYEEEERQRGNFPDRFSGHQFPNYSSELNVNALLLGDSALYLCASSSYSSGWGYTFGSGTRLTVV.

This clonotype occurred a few times. V and J are TRBV3-1 and TRBJ1-6; D gene uncertain. Germline V gene lookup returns CDR1 LGHDT and CDR2 YNNKEL (reference sequence). V lost 1 base to trimming and J lost 6 bases, with 13 bases between them. The CDR3 consists of 16 residues. The CDR3: CASSQVASGSNSPLHF. The CDR3 nucleotides are TGTGCCAGCAGCCAAGTAGCTTCGGGGAGTAATTCACCCCTCCACTTT.

In its sample, this clonotype was seen a few times. The chain employs TRBV7-9 and TRBJ1-4, with 7 bases lining up with TRBD1. This CDR3 spans 15 amino acids. Germline V gives CDR1 SEHNR, CDR2 FQNEAQ (reference sequence). V was clipped by 3 bases and J by 3 bases; unmatched bases: 4. The CDR3 protein is CASSFYRGSNEKLFF. The CDR3 DNA reads as TGTGCCAGCAGCTTCTACAGGGGTTCTAATGAAAAACTGTTTTTT.

This clonotype was detected a few times. The chain uses TRBV20-1 and TRBJ2-3, with 16 bases aligning to TRBD2. Trimming cost V 5 bases and J 5 bases; bases outside gene matches: 4. Per the germline V gene, CDR1 is DFQATT and CDR2 is SNEGSKA (reference sequence). The CDR3 totals 15 residues. CDR3 amino acids: CSAGTSGRAVDTQYF. The CDR3 DNA follows: TGCAGTGCTGGGACTAGCGGGAGGGCAGTAGATACGCAGTATTTT.

V is TRBV4-3 and J is TRBJ2-1; D might be TRBD2 (5 bases). CDR3 length: 14 amino acids. V was pared by 1 base and J by 7 bases, with 11 bases between. Germline values: CDR1 LGHNA, CDR2 YSLEER. The CDR3 DNA reads as TGCGCCAGCAGCCAAGGGGCTAGCAGTAATGAGCAGTTCTTC. The encoded protein is CASSQGASSNEQFF.

In its sample, this clonotype was seen a few times. The CDR3 DNA reads TGTGCCAGCAGCTTATGGAGGACAGGGGGCTACGAGCAGTACTTC. Its protein product is CASSLWRTGGYEQYF. The rearrangement joins TRBV7-2 to TRBJ2-7; 10 bases are shared with TRBD1. The CDR3 loop spans 15 amino acids. The V gene's germline CDR1 is SGHTA and CDR2 FQGNSA. V lost 2 bases to trimming and J lost 3 bases; unmatched junction nucleotides: 4.

The chain employs TRBV20-1 and TRBJ2-3, with 7 bases identical to TRBD1. The CDR3 extends over 12 amino acids. Germline CDR1 is DFQATT and CDR2 is SNEGSKA (reference sequence). The ends lost 6 bases at V and 4 bases at J; junction bases unmatched: 4. CDR3 DNA: TGCAGTGCCAAGACAGGGCCAGATACGCAGTATTTT. Its translation is CSAKTGPDTQYF.

Turning to this clonotype: Possible read error: a much larger clone is one base away. V and J are TRBV10-3 and TRBJ2-1; D gene uncertain. This CDR3 region has 14 residues. V was clipped by 4 bases and J by 13 bases, with 20 bases between them. The germline V gene encodes CDR1 ENHRY and CDR2 SYGVKD. The CDR3 region is CAISVNGYQETQFF. CDR3 DNA sequence: TGTGCCATCAGTGTAAACGGCTACCAAGAGACCCAGTTCTTC.

This clonotype was counted many times. The chain combines TRBV6-5 with TRBJ2-7; 8 bases fit TRBD1. Germline V gene data show CDR1 as MNHEY and CDR2 as SVGAGI. The CDR3 is 15 amino acids. The V segment lost 5 bases and the J segment 3 bases; nucleotides outside the gene matches: 9. The CDR3 DNA reads TGTGCCAGCAGTAAACCCGGGACAGGCATCTACGAGCAGTACTTC. It encodes CASSKPGTGIYEQYF.